This TCR beta chain was observed in a study of cytomegalovirus exposure and HLA in healthy donors. Study context: According to later analysis, the same platform produced the 120 validation and several hundred first-cohort repertoires.

Study-wide findings and caveats: The study labeled 150 to 200 TCR beta chains cytomegalovirus-associated. The finding came from a later analysis; first-cohort TCR clusters tended to co-occur in the 110 or so validation repertoires.

CDR3 length equals 13 residues. V lost 7 bases to trimming and J lost 7 bases; unmatched junction nucleotides: 6. Germline CDR1 is SQVTM and CDR2 is ANQGSEA. To note about this clone: Its antigen remains unidentified.

Clones were sequenced by immunoSEQ multiplex PCR, and TCRdb holds only the in-frame ones, with some missing. The sample has 100,000 to 150,000 clones, 85% to 90% seen once. The sequence derives from a woman aged 18-29 years in good health and CMV-seronegative. The sample taken for sequencing was PBMCs. V and J are TRBV29-1 and TRBJ2-2; 10 nucleotides line up with TRBD2. The CDR3 DNA reads TGCAGCGCCCAGCGGGGGGGCGGCGGGGAGCTGTTTTTT. This translates into CSAQRGGGGELFF.